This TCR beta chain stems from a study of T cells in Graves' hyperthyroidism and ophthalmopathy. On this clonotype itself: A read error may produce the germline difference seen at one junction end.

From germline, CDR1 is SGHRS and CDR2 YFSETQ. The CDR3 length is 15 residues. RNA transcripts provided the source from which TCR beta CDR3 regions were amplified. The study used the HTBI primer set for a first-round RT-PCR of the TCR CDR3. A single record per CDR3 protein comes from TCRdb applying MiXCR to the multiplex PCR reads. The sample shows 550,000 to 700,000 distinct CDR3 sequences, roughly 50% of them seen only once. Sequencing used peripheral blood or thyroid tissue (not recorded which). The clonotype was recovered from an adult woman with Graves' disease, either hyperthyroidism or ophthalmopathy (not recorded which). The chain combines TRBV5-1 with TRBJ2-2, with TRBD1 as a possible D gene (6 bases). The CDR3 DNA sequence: TGCACCAGCAGCTTGGAAGCAGGGGACACCGGGGAGCTGTTTTTT. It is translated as CTSSLEAGDTGELFF.